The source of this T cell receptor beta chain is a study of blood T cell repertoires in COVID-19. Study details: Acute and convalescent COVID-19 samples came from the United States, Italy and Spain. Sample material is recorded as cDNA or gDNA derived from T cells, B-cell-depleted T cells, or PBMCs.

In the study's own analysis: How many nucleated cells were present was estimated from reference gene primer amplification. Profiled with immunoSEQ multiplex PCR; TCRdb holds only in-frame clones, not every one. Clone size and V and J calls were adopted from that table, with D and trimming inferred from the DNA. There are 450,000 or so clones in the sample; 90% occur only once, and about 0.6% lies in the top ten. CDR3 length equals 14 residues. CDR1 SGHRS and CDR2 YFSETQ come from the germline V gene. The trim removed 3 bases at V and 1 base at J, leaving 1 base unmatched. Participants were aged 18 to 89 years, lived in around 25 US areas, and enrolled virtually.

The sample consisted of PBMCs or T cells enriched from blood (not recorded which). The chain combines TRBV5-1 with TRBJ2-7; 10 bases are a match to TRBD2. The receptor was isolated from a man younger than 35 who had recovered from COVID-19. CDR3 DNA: TGCGCCAGCAGCTGGACTAGCGGTTCCTACGAGCAGTACTTC. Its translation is CASSWTSGSYEQYF.